The 24 T cell receptor beta chains listed next were all sequenced from one sample in a study of OX40 agonist ivuxolimab in advanced cancers. The data were produced by immunoSEQ multiplex PCR, yet TCRdb's version contains in-frame clones alone and is incomplete. The table records about 79,000 clones, just under 95% of them present only once. This specimen consisted of CD4+ or CD8+ T cells sorted from blood, obtained in a trial of the OX40 agonist ivuxolimab. These receptors all stem from an adult with an advanced solid tumor such as melanoma, head and neck, liver or kidney cancer.

This rearrangement joins TRBV7-6 to TRBJ1-4; unclear D gene. This CDR3 region has 16 residues. The germline gives CDR1 SGHVS, CDR2 FNYEAQ. The ends were cut back, 4 bases at V and 3 bases at J, with 15 bases in the middle. The CDR3 coding sequence is TGTGCCAGCAGCTGGGGAGATCGGGCCTCTAATGAAAAACTGTTTTTT. Protein sequence: CASSWGDRASNEKLFF. Full variable domain (outside the CDR3, taken from reference TRBV7-6 and TRBJ1-4): GAGVSQSPRYKVTKRGQDVALRCDPISGHVSLYWYRQALGQGPEFLTYFNYEAQQDKSGLPNDRFSAERPEGSISTLTIQRTEQRDSAMYRCASSWGDRASNEKLFFGSGTQLSVL.

The chain combines TRBV27 with TRBJ2-3; no definite D call. The CDR3 totals 16 residues. Trimming took off 1 base at V and 1 base at J, with 12 bases between the two ends. Germline CDR1 reads MNHEY; CDR2 reads SMNVEV (reference sequence). The CDR3 loop reads CASSLFARPGTDTQYF. For the CDR3, the DNA is TGTGCCAGCAGTTTATTTGCGCGCCCTGGCACAGATACGCAGTATTTT.

The DNA of the CDR3 is TGTGCCAGCAGCCCTGGGCTAGCGGGGGGTTATTCAGATACGCAGTATTTT. Residues: CASSPGLAGGYSDTQYF. The chain uses TRBV7-6 and TRBJ2-3; 11 bases line up with TRBD2. The V gene's germline CDR1 is SGHVS and CDR2 FNYEAQ. V gave up 5 bases and J gave up 4 bases; unmatched junction bases: 11. The CDR3 is made up of 17 amino acids.

This chain joins TRBV9 and TRBJ1-1, with 10 nucleotides matching TRBD1. This CDR3 has 20 residues. J gave up 1 base and V 0 bases, and 15 bases lay outside the gene matches. The germline V gene encodes CDR1 SGDLS and CDR2 YYNGEE. CDR3: CASSVEVDPGTGARNTEAFF. CDR3 sequence (DNA): TGTGCCAGCAGCGTAGAAGTTGACCCCGGGACAGGGGCGAGGAACACTGAAGCTTTCTTT.

The rearrangement links TRBV28 to TRBJ1-4; 8 bases match TRBD1. Germline CDR1 is MDHEN and CDR2 is SYDVKM. V lost 5 bases, J lost 3 bases, and 2 bases stayed unmatched. CDR3 length equals 14 residues. The CDR3 region is CASSPRGPNEKLFF. The CDR3 DNA sequence: TGTGCCAGCAGTCCCAGGGGGCCTAATGAAAAACTGTTTTTT.

J is TRBJ2-1 and V is TRBV11-2; D is possibly TRBD2 (6 bases). There are 11 residues in the CDR3. Trimming took off 6 bases at V and 10 bases at J, with 10 bases between the two ends. Germline CDR1 reads SGHAT; CDR2 reads FQNNGV. CDR3 DNA: TGTGCCAGCAGTTTGGGACTGGAGCAGTTCTTC. This gives the protein CASSLGLEQFF.

The gene calls are TRBV25-1 and TRBJ2-5; D is ambiguous. Trimming stripped 2 bases from V and 5 bases from J, with 3 bases between. This CDR3 spans 11 amino acids. Looked up from germline, CDR1 is MGHDK and CDR2 is SYGVNS. Here the CDR3 reads CASSEGETQYF. DNA for the CDR3: TGTGCCAGCAGTGAAGGGGAGACCCAGTACTTC.

The rearrangement joins TRBV6-5 to TRBJ1-1, with D maybe TRBD1 (5 bases). The CDR3 has 14 residues. V was trimmed by 0 bases and J by 5 bases, leaving 10 bases between them. CDR1 and CDR2 from the germline V gene are MNHEY and SVGAGI. Here the CDR3 reads CASSYSGPGTEAFF. CDR3 sequence (DNA): TGTGCCAGCAGTTACTCGGGGCCTGGAACTGAAGCTTTCTTT.

The chain uses TRBV11-2 and TRBJ1-3, with D possibly being TRBD1 (5 bases). V was shortened by 7 bases and J by 2 bases, with 12 bases between the two germline ends. Germline CDR1 and CDR2: SGHAT and FQNNGV. The length of the CDR3 is 14 residues. The CDR3 DNA is TGTGCCAGCACCCTTCAACAGGCTGGAAACACCATATATTTT. Protein sequence: CASTLQQAGNTIYF.

The rearrangement joins TRBV5-8 to TRBJ1-5; 9 bases match TRBD1. The CDR3 length is 18 residues. Looked up from germline, CDR1 is SGHTS and CDR2 is YDEGEE. The V gene end was trimmed by 2 bases and the J gene end by 7 bases; junction bases not matched to a gene: 16. The CDR3 coding sequence is TGTGCCAGCAGCTTAATTACAGGGGGCTGGGGGGCGGACCAGCCCCAGCATTTT. Translating it yields CASSLITGGWGADQPQHF.

This clone showed up just a few times. The same CDR3 is also encoded by other DNA sequences in this sample. This rearrangement joins TRBV7-9 to TRBJ2-2; no clear D gene. This CDR3 has 12 residues. V lost 3 bases and J lost 5, with 4 bases in between. Germline CDR1 SEHNR, CDR2 FQNEAQ (reference sequence). CDR3 protein: CASSFGTGELFF. The CDR3 nucleotides read TGTGCCAGCAGCTTCGGTACCGGGGAGCTGTTTTTT.

The CDR3 sequence: CASSEWGTSGAGTDTQYF. The CDR3 nucleotides read TGTGCCAGCAGTGAATGGGGGACTAGCGGGGCGGGCACAGATACGCAGTATTTT. This chain connects TRBV2 to TRBJ2-3; 13 bases fit TRBD2. The CDR3 is made up of 18 amino acids. Germline assignment: CDR1 SNHLY and CDR2 FYNNEI. V dropped 2 bases and J dropped 1; count of bases not matched to a gene: 6.

The chain employs TRBV7-9 and TRBJ2-7; 7 positions agree with TRBD2. J gave up 7 bases and V 1 base, and 7 bases lay outside the gene matches. The CDR3 length is 14 residues. CDR1 and CDR2 from the germline V gene are SEHNR and FQNEAQ (reference sequence). The CDR3 DNA sequence: TGTGCCAGCAGCTTAGAGCGGGGATCTGAAGAGCAGTACTTC. Amino acids: CASSLERGSEEQYF.

The rearrangement links TRBV19 to TRBJ2-3; D possibly uses TRBD1 or TRBD2 (6 bases each). CDR1 is LNHDA and CDR2 is SQIVND in the germline V gene (reference sequence). The CDR3 is 14 residues long. The V end was cut by 7 bases, the J end by 5 bases, with 16 bases between. The CDR3 nucleotides are TGTGCCAGTAAAACCGCAGGGGAGGTAGATACGCAGTATTTT. This gives the protein CASKTAGEVDTQYF. Complete variable domain (other parts from reference TRBV19 and TRBJ2-3): DGGITQSPKYLFRKEGQNVTLSCEQNLNHDAMYWYRQDPGQGLRLIYYSQIVNDFQKGDIAEGYSVSREKKESFPLTVTSAQKNPTAFYLCASKTAGEVDTQYFGPGTRLTVL.

In the case of this clone: This same CDR3 is encoded by further DNA sequences in the sample. The chain uses TRBV11-2 and TRBJ2-7; possible D gene TRBD1, 5 bases. This CDR3 region has 13 residues. Germline-derived CDR1 and CDR2 are SGHAT and FQNNGV. The germline V and J ends were trimmed by 1 base and 1 base, with 5 bases remaining between them. CDR3 amino acids: CASSLGQSYEQYF. CDR3 DNA sequence: TGTGCCAGCAGCTTAGGACAGTCCTACGAGCAGTACTTC.

This rearrangement joins TRBV9 to TRBJ2-5; the match to TRBD2 covers 11 bases. The germline V gene has CDR1 SGDLS and CDR2 YYNGEE. Germline trimming cut 3 bases from V and 2 bases from J; bases unmatched to any gene: 6. This CDR3 spans 16 amino acids. The CDR3 DNA reads as TGTGCCAGCAGCGCCGGGACTAGCGGATATCAAGAGACCCAGTACTTC. It encodes CASSAGTSGYQETQYF.

This chain joins TRBV7-6 and TRBJ2-1, with 14 bases fitting TRBD2. Germline CDR1 and CDR2: SGHVS and FNYEAQ. The CDR3 spans 16 residues. V trimming: 5 bases; J trimming: 5 bases; junction bases outside the gene matches: 5. The CDR3 region has the DNA TGTGCCAGCAGCGCAAGACTAGCGGGGGGGCACAATGAGCAGTTCTTC. Protein sequence: CASSARLAGGHNEQFF.

V and J are TRBV7-9 and TRBJ2-2, with 7 bases identical to TRBD1. The CDR3 runs 19 residues. Per the germline V gene, CDR1 is SEHNR and CDR2 is FQNEAQ (reference sequence). Trimming cost V 6 bases and J 4 bases; bases outside gene matches: 20. CDR3 DNA sequence: TGTGCCAGCAGTCATCCGGCAGTGCCGGACAGGCTCCCCACCGGGGAGCTGTTTTTT. Translation: CASSHPAVPDRLPTGELFF.

This chain links TRBV4-1 with TRBJ2-5; D ambiguous. The CDR3 loop spans 13 amino acids. Germline values: CDR1 MGHRA, CDR2 YSYEKL. Trimming took 0 bases from V and 2 from J, leaving 4 bases between them. CDR3 residues: CASSQEVQETQYF. The CDR3 DNA reads as TGCGCCAGCAGCCAAGAGGTACAAGAGACCCAGTACTTC.

The chain joins TRBV11-1 to TRBJ1-1; D not certain. The CDR3 totals 12 residues. CDR1 is SGHAT, CDR2 FQDESV, per germline (reference sequence). V was pared by 4 bases and J by 7 bases, with 10 bases between. The CDR3 DNA is TGTGCCAGCAGCTCGCCGGTTCGTGAAGCTTTCTTT. It codes for CASSSPVREAFF.

This chain uses TRBV7-9 with TRBJ2-1, with 8 nucleotides matching TRBD1. Unmatched junction bases numbered 3, after V lost 5 bases and J lost 3 bases. This CDR3 region has 14 residues. CDR1 and CDR2 (germline): SEHNR, FQNEAQ (reference sequence). The CDR3 nucleotides are TGTGCCAGCAGCAGGACAGGGATCTACAATGAGCAGTTCTTC. The encoded protein is CASSRTGIYNEQFF.

The chain is built from TRBV4-1 and TRBJ1-1; D gene ambiguous. V was shortened by 4 bases and J by 8 bases, with 14 bases between the two germline ends. Germline V gene lookup returns CDR1 MGHRA and CDR2 YSYEKL. The CDR3 contains 13 residues. CDR3 in DNA: TGCGCCAGCAGCCCGACCCCCTACGTCGAAGCTTTCTTT. It is translated as CASSPTPYVEAFF.

In DNA form, the CDR3 reads TGTGCCAGTAGTTCCTCCCCGACGGCCTACGAGCAGTACTTC. As protein: CASSSSPTAYEQYF. The gene calls are TRBV19 and TRBJ2-7; D not certain. The CDR3 has 14 amino acids. V was cut by 5 bases and J by 2 bases, with 13 bases left in between. The germline CDR1 and CDR2 sequences are LNHDA and SQIVND (reference sequence).

This chain links TRBV19 with TRBJ2-7; D may be TRBD2 (5 bases). Trimming took off 5 bases at V and 2 bases at J, with 13 bases between the two ends. From germline, CDR1 is LNHDA and CDR2 SQIVND (reference sequence). This CDR3 spans 14 amino acids. In nucleotides, the CDR3 is TGTGCCAGTAGTGAGGGCGGGCTAACCTACGAGCAGTACTTC. Its translation: CASSEGGLTYEQYF.